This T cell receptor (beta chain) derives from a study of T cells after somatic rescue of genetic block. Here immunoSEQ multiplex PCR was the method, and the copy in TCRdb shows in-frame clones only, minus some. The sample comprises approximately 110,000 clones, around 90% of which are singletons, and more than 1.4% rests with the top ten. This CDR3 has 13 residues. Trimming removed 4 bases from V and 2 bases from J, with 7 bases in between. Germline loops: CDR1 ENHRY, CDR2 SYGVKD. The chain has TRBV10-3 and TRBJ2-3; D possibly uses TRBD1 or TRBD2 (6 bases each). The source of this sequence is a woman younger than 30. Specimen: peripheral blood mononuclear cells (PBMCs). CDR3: CAISGGATDTQYF. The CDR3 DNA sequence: TGTGCCATCAGTGGGGGGGCCACAGATACGCAGTATTTT.